Presented here are 22 T cell receptor beta chains from one specimen sequenced in a study of T cell changes during pregnancy in multiple sclerosis (dated by TCRdb to the late 2010s). Library creation used the immunoSEQ multiplex PCR assay. TCRdb limited this immuneACCESS table to in-frame rearrangements with V and J called. A share of clones is missing; checked studies link under half to unresolved V genes, and the rest is unexplained. Within this sample are 15,000 to 25,000 clones, with around 89% of them counted one time only. Around 7.7% of the sample goes to the ten largest clones. The source material was CD8+ T cells from peripheral blood mononuclear cells, sampled in the second trimester of pregnancy. The receptors here all came from a female donor in good health, enrolled as a control in a pregnancy study.

The rearrangement links TRBV7-9 to TRBJ1-2; D gene ambiguous. CDR1 is SEHNR and CDR2 is FQNEAQ in the germline V gene (reference sequence). CDR3 length equals 10 residues. With 11 bases removed from V and 3 bases from J, the gap between germline ends came to 7 bases. Here the CDR3 DNA reads TGTGCCGACGGGGACTATGGCTACACCTTC. The encoded protein is CADGDYGYTF.

The chain is built from TRBV2 and TRBJ2-5; 13 bases agree with TRBD2. Germline V CDR1 and CDR2: SNHLY, FYNNEI. The V gene end was trimmed by 5 bases and the J gene end by 6 bases; junction bases not matched to a gene: 15. CDR3 size: 18 residues. CDR3 protein: CASSLPLAGGPIEKTQYF. For the CDR3, the DNA is TGTGCCAGCAGTCTACCACTAGCGGGGGGGCCCATTGAGAAGACCCAGTACTTC. Using reference TRBV2 and TRBJ2-5 for the parts outside the CDR3, the full variable domain is EPEVTQTPSHQVTQMGQEVILRCVPISNHLYFYWYRQILGQKVEFLVSFYNNEISEKSEIFDDQFSVERPDGSNFTLKIRSTKLEDSAMYFCASSLPLAGGPIEKTQYFGPGTRLLVL.

CDR3 coding DNA: TGTGCCAGCAGCTACAATACCGGGGAGCTGTTTTTT. Its protein is CASSYNTGELFF. This sequence joins TRBV5-4 and TRBJ2-2; D not resolved. In germline, CDR1 is SGHNT, CDR2 YYREEE (reference sequence). V was trimmed by 3 bases and J by 5 bases, leaving 5 bases between them. The CDR3 contains 12 residues.

The chain carries TRBV5-6 and TRBJ1-2; D is undetermined. CDR3 length: 13 amino acids. Germline lookup yields CDR1 SGHDT and CDR2 YYEEEE. V was shortened by 0 bases and J by 3 bases, with 6 bases between the two germline ends. CDR3 DNA: TGTGCCAGCAGCTTGGTCCAGGACTATGGCTACACCTTC. It encodes CASSLVQDYGYTF.

In its sample, this clone ranks as medium-sized. This chain links TRBV6-4 with TRBJ2-3; TRBD2 matches 10 bases. This CDR3 spans 16 amino acids. Germline V gene data show CDR1 as MRHNA and CDR2 as SNTAGT. The V and J ends lost 4 bases and 4 bases, in that order; junction bases with no gene match: 8. This chain's CDR3 is CASSGESGRGPDTQYF. CDR3 in DNA: TGTGCCAGCAGTGGAGAAAGCGGGAGGGGACCAGATACGCAGTATTTT.

V is TRBV19 and J is TRBJ2-3, with a weak D call TRBD1 (6 bases). The germline V gene has CDR1 LNHDA and CDR2 SQIVND (reference sequence). The V gene lost 7 bases and the J gene lost 5 bases, with 19 bases spanning the gap. The CDR3 spans 15 residues. DNA of the CDR3: TGTGCCAGTACTACCGGGACAAGGGGAGTAGATACGCAGTATTTT. This encodes CASTTGTRGVDTQYF.

The rearrangement uses TRBV6-1 and TRBJ2-7; possible D gene TRBD1, 6 bases. The germline V and J ends were trimmed by 1 base and 5 bases, with 12 bases remaining between them. CDR1 is MNHNS, CDR2 SASEGT, per germline. The length of the CDR3 is 14 residues. The CDR3: CASSEGTGSDEQYF. The CDR3 DNA reads as TGTGCCAGCAGTGAAGGAACAGGGAGTGACGAGCAGTACTTC.

This clone was recorded once. The rearrangement uses TRBV13 and TRBJ2-3; 8 nucleotides agree with TRBD2. The CDR3 is 16 amino acids. Trimming removed 6 bases from V and 2 bases from J; junction bases left unmatched: 10. Looked up from germline, CDR1 is PRHDT and CDR2 is FYEKMQ (reference sequence). The CDR3 DNA follows: TGTGCCAGCAGTCCGAGGACTAGCCGTTACACAGATACGCAGTATTTT. It codes for CASSPRTSRYTDTQYF. Looking up the rest from reference TRBV13 and TRBJ2-3 gives the full variable domain: AAGVIQSPRHLIKEKRETATLKCYPIPRHDTVYWYQQGPGQDPQFLISFYEKMQSDKGSIPDRFSAQQFSDYHSELNMSSLELGDSALYFCASSPRTSRYTDTQYFGPGTRLTVL.

V and J are TRBV27 and TRBJ1-1; a possible D gene is TRBD1 (5 bases). Germline CDR1 reads MNHEY; CDR2 reads SMNVEV (reference sequence). The length of the CDR3 is 15 residues. V was pared by 3 bases and J by 3 bases, with 14 bases between. The CDR3 bases are TGTGCCAGCAGTTTTGACCCCAGGGAGGACACTGAAGCTTTCTTT. This translates into CASSFDPREDTEAFF.

The V gene is TRBV6-1, the J gene TRBJ2-3; 12 nucleotides agree with TRBD2. V shed 2 bases, J shed 4 bases, and the junction held 1 base outside the gene matches. Germline values: CDR1 MNHNS, CDR2 SASEGT. CDR3 length: 15 residues. The CDR3 region is CASSELAGGPDTQYF. The DNA for the CDR3 is TGTGCCAGCAGTGAACTAGCGGGGGGGCCAGATACGCAGTATTTT.

The chain joins TRBV7-9 to TRBJ2-1; 8 bases match TRBD2. V dropped 1 base and J dropped 4; count of bases not matched to a gene: 3. The CDR3 consists of 15 residues. Germline lookup yields CDR1 SEHNR and CDR2 FQNEAQ (reference sequence). CDR3 DNA sequence: TGTGCCAGCAGCTTAGTAAAGCGGGAGTACAATGAGCAGTTCTTC. This translates into CASSLVKREYNEQFF.

Only one count was recorded for this clone. The rearrangement joins TRBV6-6 to TRBJ2-7; D may be TRBD2 (5 bases). The germline V gene has CDR1 MNHNY and CDR2 SVGAGI (reference sequence). The CDR3 is 14 residues long. The V and J ends lost 0 bases and 4 bases respectively, with 10 bases between them. CDR3 protein: CASSYSAGFYEQYF. The CDR3 region has the DNA TGTGCCAGCAGTTACTCGGCGGGTTTTTACGAGCAGTACTTC.

The chain couples TRBV28 to TRBJ2-5; 7 nucleotides line up with TRBD2. Unmatched junction bases numbered 12, after V lost 3 bases and J lost 5 bases. Germline loops: CDR1 MDHEN, CDR2 SYDVKM. There are 16 residues in the CDR3. CDR3 DNA sequence: TGTGCCAGCAGTTTGGTAGTGGGAGGGCGAAGTGAGACCCAGTACTTC. It encodes CASSLVVGGRSETQYF.

The gene calls are TRBV10-3 and TRBJ2-1; 11 bases are shared with TRBD2. Germline CDR1 reads ENHRY; CDR2 reads SYGVKD. V dropped 2 bases and J dropped 1; count of bases not matched to a gene: 7. The CDR3 length is 18 residues. This CDR3 is CAISEDPGLAESYNEQFF. CDR3 bases: TGTGCCATCAGTGAGGACCCGGGACTAGCGGAGTCCTACAATGAGCAGTTCTTC.

The chain is built from TRBV6-5 and TRBJ2-7, with no clear D. The CDR3 extends over 12 amino acids. Trimming stripped 2 bases from V and 6 bases from J, with 8 bases between. The germline V gene has CDR1 MNHEY and CDR2 SVGAGI. This chain's CDR3 is CASSYDGSEQYF. CDR3 nucleotides: TGTGCCAGCAGTTACGATGGCTCCGAGCAGTACTTC.

This chain's CDR3 is CASSITGTNTGELFF. Written as DNA, the CDR3 is TGTGCCAGTTCGATTACAGGGACGAACACCGGGGAGCTGTTTTTT. The chain employs TRBV19 and TRBJ2-2, with D perhaps TRBD1 (6 bases). Trimming cost V 8 bases and J 0 bases, with 13 bases left between them. The CDR3 length is 15 residues. Germline loops: CDR1 LNHDA, CDR2 SQIVND (reference sequence).

V gene TRBV19 combines with J gene TRBJ2-2, with 7 bases that match TRBD2. V lost 7 bases to trimming and J lost 6 bases; unmatched junction nucleotides: 17. Germline CDR1 is LNHDA and CDR2 is SQIVND (reference sequence). This CDR3 has 17 amino acids. The CDR3 protein is CASKRSGGSGMAGELFF. As DNA, the CDR3 is TGTGCCAGTAAACGGAGTGGCGGGAGTGGGATGGCCGGGGAGCTGTTTTTT.

The rearrangement uses TRBV19 and TRBJ2-3, with 8 bases that match TRBD1. CDR1 is LNHDA, CDR2 SQIVND, per germline (reference sequence). The CDR3 consists of 15 residues. V was pared by 1 base and J by 4 bases, with 4 bases of the junction left unmatched. The DNA of the CDR3 is TGTGCCAGTAGTATAGGAGGGACAGGTTCAGATACGCAGTATTTT. Its protein is CASSIGGTGSDTQYF.

This clone has only one observation. The genes are TRBV5-1 and TRBJ2-7, with TRBD2 as a possible D gene (5 bases). The CDR3 runs 16 residues. CDR1 is SGHRS, CDR2 YFSETQ, per germline. Deletions cut 0 bases from V and 2 bases from J, with 15 bases between. The CDR3 spells CASSLGMGERTYEQYF. CDR3 DNA: TGCGCCAGCAGCTTGGGGATGGGAGAGAGAACCTACGAGCAGTACTTC.

V usage is TRBV6-6 and J usage is TRBJ1-5; D gene unclear. Germline-derived CDR1 and CDR2 are MNHNY and SVGAGI (reference sequence). V lost 5 bases and J 3 bases, leaving 11 bases between the germline ends. This CDR3 contains 14 residues. CDR3 bases: TGTGCCAGCAGTACGCGGGGAGTCAATCAGCCCCAGCATTTT. Translation: CASSTRGVNQPQHF.

The chain has TRBV7-9 and TRBJ2-1; TRBD2 might be the D (5 bases). The V end lost 5 bases, the J end lost 8 bases, and 19 bases lay between the germline ends. The CDR3 is 15 amino acids. Germline assignment: CDR1 SEHNR and CDR2 FQNEAQ (reference sequence). As DNA, the CDR3 is TGTGCCAGCAGCCCACCCAGAACTAGGATCTATGAGCAGTTCTTC. Residues: CASSPPRTRIYEQFF. The complete variable domain, with remaining parts taken from reference TRBV7-9 and TRBJ2-1, reads DTGVSQNPRHKITKRGQNVTFRCDPISEHNRLYWYRQTLGQGPEFLTYFQNEAQLEKSRLLSDRFSAERPKGSFSTLEIQRTEQGDSAMYLCASSPPRTRIYEQFFGPGTRLTVL.

The chain links TRBV6-5 to TRBJ2-7; 12 positions agree with TRBD2. Germline CDR1 and CDR2: MNHEY and SVGAGI. This CDR3 region has 16 residues. V shed 2 bases, J shed 6 bases, and the junction held 8 bases outside the gene matches. The CDR3 reads CASSYSVGLAGSEQYF. In DNA form, the CDR3 reads TGTGCCAGCAGTTACAGCGTCGGACTAGCGGGGAGCGAGCAGTACTTC.